The 29 T cell receptor beta chains presented below share a single source sample, sequenced in a study of blood T cells in healthy people across ages. PCR was performed a second time for about 6 to 12 cycles using a sample-barcoded 5' primer and a J-beta primer mix. Using its own MiXCR run on the 5' RACE reads, TCRdb lists one record per CDR3 protein. The profile covers approximately 1.5 million distinct CDR3 sequences, with about 31% appearing a single time and 11% taken by the ten largest. Sequencing was performed on blood. These receptors were obtained from a woman in her 30s in good health.

The chain uses TRBV10-3 and TRBJ2-3; 7 positions agree with TRBD2. Trimming cost V 11 bases and J 4 bases; bases outside gene matches: 12. The germline V gene encodes CDR1 ENHRY and CDR2 SYGVKD. This CDR3 region has 14 residues. The CDR3 DNA is TGTGCCGTCGAAGGCGGGAGATCGGCAGATACGCAGTATTTT. Residues: CAVEGGRSADTQYF.

The CDR3 loop reads CASKGSQTDTQYF. In DNA form, the CDR3 reads TGTGCCTCCAAGGGCTCTCAAACAGATACGCAGTATTTT. The J gene is TRBJ2-3, the V gene TRBV27; D gene ambiguous. The germline V and J ends were trimmed by 11 bases and 3 bases, with 15 bases remaining between them. Germline assignment: CDR1 MNHEY and CDR2 SMNVEV (reference sequence). The CDR3 is 13 amino acids.

The V call is TRBV7-2, the J call TRBJ2-2; D not certain. V was clipped by 1 base and J by 9 bases, with 6 bases between them. Looked up from germline, CDR1 is SGHTA and CDR2 is FQGNSA. The CDR3 contains 12 residues. CDR3 sequence reads: CASSLVGRELFF. Written as DNA, the CDR3 is TGTGCCAGCAGCTTAGTCGGCAGGGAGCTGTTTTTT.

In nucleotides, the CDR3 is TGTGCCAGCAGCTTCGGTGCGGGCATTCAGTACTTC. It yields the protein CASSFGAGIQYF. The V call is TRBV5-8, the J call TRBJ2-4, with D tentatively TRBD2 (5 bases). The CDR3 covers 12 residues. CDR1 and CDR2 from the germline V gene are SGHTS and YDEGEE. With 2 bases removed from V and 9 bases from J, the gap between germline ends came to 9 bases.

This clonotype has just a few counts. The rearrangement joins TRBV5-1 to TRBJ2-7, with 14 positions matching TRBD2. CDR1 SGHRS and CDR2 YFSETQ come from the germline V gene. Trimming at V came to 0 bases and at J to 5 bases, leaving 7 bases not matched to a gene. This CDR3 spans 17 amino acids. Here the CDR3 DNA reads TGCGCCAGCAGCTTGGGACTAGCGGGAGGGCCCGTCCACGAGCAGTACTTC. Amino acids: CASSLGLAGGPVHEQYF. Full variable domain (outside the CDR3, taken from reference TRBV5-1 and TRBJ2-7): KAGVTQTPRYLIKTRGQQVTLSCSPISGHRSVSWYQQTPGQGLQFLFEYFSETQRNKGNFPGRFSGRQFSNSRSEMNVSTLELGDSALYLCASSLGLAGGPVHEQYFGPGTRLTVT.

In this sample, this clonotype turned up once. V usage is TRBV20-1 and J usage is TRBJ1-2, with a possible D match to TRBD1 (5 bases). CDR1 and CDR2 (germline): DFQATT, SNEGSKA (reference sequence). CDR3 size: 13 residues. With 3 bases removed from V and 4 bases from J, the gap between germline ends came to 12 bases. CDR3 coding DNA: TGCAGTGCTAGGATTCAGGGCGTCTATGGCTACACCTTC. As protein: CSARIQGVYGYTF.

J is TRBJ2-5 and V is TRBV7-9; the D gene is possibly TRBD1 (5 bases). The CDR3 loop spans 15 amino acids. CDR1 and CDR2 from the germline V gene are SEHNR and FQNEAQ (reference sequence). V lost 5 bases and J 5 bases, leaving 18 bases between the germline ends. The CDR3 protein is CASSPRALPRETQYF. The DNA of the CDR3 is TGTGCCAGCAGCCCCAGGGCACTTCCACGGGAGACCCAGTACTTC.

The table lists this clonotype with a few counts. The CDR3 DNA follows: TGCGCCAGCAGCTTCTCGACTAGCGGGGGCGCTGGGGAGACCCAGTACTTC. Translation gives CASSFSTSGGAGETQYF. The V and J genes are TRBV5-1 and TRBJ2-5; 12 positions agree with TRBD2. CDR3 length equals 17 residues. The germline gives CDR1 SGHRS, CDR2 YFSETQ. J lost 5 bases, V lost 2 bases, and 10 bases had no gene match.

For the CDR3, the DNA is TGTGCCAGCAGCCAAGAGGGTCTAGCAAGCACAGATACGCAGTATTTT. It codes for CASSQEGLASTDTQYF. The rearrangement uses TRBV3-1 and TRBJ2-3; weak D call: TRBD2 (5 bases). Trimming removed 0 bases from V and 0 bases from J, with 10 bases in between. The germline gives CDR1 LGHDT, CDR2 YNNKEL (reference sequence). The CDR3 has 16 residues.

The V gene is TRBV20-1, the J gene TRBJ2-5; 9 bases agree with TRBD2. Germline CDR1 reads DFQATT; CDR2 reads SNEGSKA (reference sequence). This CDR3 has 13 amino acids. The V and J ends lost 5 bases and 1 base, in that order; junction bases with no gene match: 2. This CDR3 reads CSAAGGPQETQYF. The CDR3 DNA reads TGCAGTGCTGCGGGGGGGCCCCAAGAGACCCAGTACTTC.

The chain is built from TRBV28 and TRBJ2-7, with 14 bases identical to TRBD2. The germline CDR1 and CDR2 sequences are MDHEN and SYDVKM. The CDR3 runs 19 residues. The V and J ends lost 4 bases and 0 bases, in that order; junction bases with no gene match: 11. The CDR3 loop is CASSSHWTSGRKSSYEQYF. The CDR3 region has the DNA TGTGCCAGCAGTTCACACTGGACTAGCGGGAGGAAAAGCTCCTACGAGCAGTACTTC. Using reference TRBV28 and TRBJ2-7 for the parts outside the CDR3, the full variable domain is DVKVTQSSRYLVKRTGEKVFLECVQDMDHENMFWYRQDPGLGLRLIYFSYDVKMKEKGDIPEGYSVSREKKERFSLILESASTNQTSMYLCASSSHWTSGRKSSYEQYFGPGTRLTVT.

The rearrangement links TRBV10-2 to TRBJ1-5; D might be TRBD1 (5 bases). V gave up 2 bases and J gave up 3 bases, with 11 bases separating them. CDR3 length equals 15 residues. The germline V gene encodes CDR1 WSHSY and CDR2 SAAADI. The CDR3 sequence: CASSEAKGNNQPQHF. The CDR3 DNA reads TGCGCCAGCAGTGAGGCGAAGGGGAACAATCAGCCCCAGCATTTT.

This clonotype appeared many times. The rearrangement joins TRBV2 to TRBJ2-7, with 12 bases lining up with TRBD2. CDR1 and CDR2 from the germline V gene are SNHLY and FYNNEI. The CDR3 totals 13 residues. V was clipped by 4 bases and J by 9 bases; unmatched bases: 4. In DNA, the CDR3 is TGTGCCAGCAGTGGACTAGCGGGAGTAGGGCAGTACTTC. Residues: CASSGLAGVGQYF.

This clonotype was counted only a few times. V and J are TRBV7-7 and TRBJ2-7; TRBD1 matches 10 bases. The CDR3 is 14 residues long. The germline V gene has CDR1 SSHAT and CDR2 FNYEAQ (reference sequence). V shed 4 bases, J shed 6 bases, and the junction held 6 bases outside the gene matches. The DNA of the CDR3 is TGTGCCAGCAGCTATGGGACAGGGGATGGCGAGCAGTACTTC. It encodes CASSYGTGDGEQYF.

This clonotype showed up just a few times. The chain uses TRBV28 and TRBJ2-1; 13 bases match TRBD2. After removal of 5 bases from V and 8 bases from J, the junction contained 9 bases not matched to a gene. CDR1 MDHEN and CDR2 SYDVKM come from the germline V gene. The CDR3 extends over 16 amino acids. CDR3: CASSRKRGLAGHEQFF. In DNA form, the CDR3 reads TGTGCCAGCAGTCGGAAAAGGGGACTAGCGGGGCATGAGCAGTTCTTC.

This clonotype showed up just a few times. This rearrangement joins TRBV5-1 to TRBJ2-1; 11 nucleotides agree with TRBD1. The junction had 10 bases not matched to a gene; V was cut back by 4 bases and J by 4 bases. Germline V CDR1 and CDR2: SGHRS, YFSETQ. The CDR3 totals 17 residues. In nucleotides, the CDR3 is TGCGCCAGCAGCCCGGGGACCGGGACAGGGGGATACAATGAGCAGTTCTTC. The encoded protein is CASSPGTGTGGYNEQFF.

V usage is TRBV12-3 or TRBV12-4 and J usage is TRBJ1-3, with 8 positions matching TRBD1. J lost 0 bases, V lost 6 bases, and 7 bases had no gene match. The CDR3 runs 16 residues. The CDR3, as DNA: TGTGCCAGCAGGAGGACAGGGCGTACCTCTGGAAACACCATATATTTT. Its protein product is CASRRTGRTSGNTIYF.

In the case of this clonotype: The CDR3 carries no conserved terminal phenylalanine or tryptophan, so it likely arises from a read error. CDR3 nucleotide sequence: TGCAGTGCTAGGGACTCAGATCGGGGGGAGAACTACGAGCAGTACCTC. Translated, it gives CSARDSDRGENYEQYL. V and J are TRBV20-1 and TRBJ2-1, with 7 positions matching TRBD2. The closer fit of TRBJ2-7 to the DNA end suggests the J call may be wrong. CDR1 and CDR2 (germline): DFQATT, SNEGSKA (reference sequence). The CDR3 consists of 16 residues.

This clonotype has at least ten counts. The chain combines TRBV20-1 with TRBJ2-1; D gene uncertain. Per the germline V gene, CDR1 is DFQATT and CDR2 is SNEGSKA (reference sequence). V lost 5 bases and J 6 bases, leaving 20 bases between the germline ends. This CDR3 comprises 15 residues. CDR3 nucleotides: TGCAGTGCTGACTCCCATGGATTTAGGGCCAATGAGCAGTTCTTC. This codes for CSADSHGFRANEQFF.

This clonotype has more than one count but fewer than ten. This chain connects TRBV5-1 to TRBJ2-4; 8 bases line up with TRBD2. The J call is in doubt because the DNA end fits TRBJ2-7 better. Germline V lookup: CDR1 SGHRS, CDR2 YFSETQ. This CDR3 spans 14 amino acids. Written as DNA, the CDR3 is TGCGCCAGCAGTTTCGACGGGGGGGCTGGCGAGCAGTACTTC. It yields the protein CASSFDGGAGEQYF.

V usage is TRBV9 and J usage is TRBJ2-7; 7 bases are a match to TRBD1. CDR3 length: 14 residues. With 4 bases clipped from V and 3 bases from J, the junction kept 7 bases outside the gene matches. Germline V gene data show CDR1 as SGDLS and CDR2 as YYNGEE. The CDR3 region has the DNA TGTGCCAGCAGCCGGGACAGAAGCTTCTACGAGCAGTACTTC. It translates to CASSRDRSFYEQYF.

J is TRBJ1-2 and V is TRBV9; weak D call: TRBD1 (6 bases). The V gene's germline CDR1 is SGDLS and CDR2 YYNGEE. The CDR3 is 15 amino acids. The V end was cut by 0 bases, the J end by 8 bases, with 17 bases between. The DNA of the CDR3 is TGTGCCAGCAGCGTAGTAGGACGGGGGGCGGTAGGCTACACCTTC. Protein product: CASSVVGRGAVGYTF.

In its sample, this clonotype was seen many times. The rearrangement links TRBV27 to TRBJ2-7, with D tentatively TRBD2 (5 bases). Trimming cost V 4 bases and J 0 bases, with 13 bases left between them. There are 15 residues in the CDR3. In germline, CDR1 is MNHEY, CDR2 SMNVEV (reference sequence). CDR3 residues: CASSYRGPGSYEQYF. Written as DNA, the CDR3 is TGTGCCAGCAGTTATCGGGGTCCGGGCTCCTACGAGCAGTACTTC.

This clonotype was observed many times. This chain links TRBV20-1 with TRBJ2-1; possibly TRBD1 for D (6 bases). Trimming pared 6 bases from V and 4 bases from J, leaving 19 bases between. The CDR3 is 15 amino acids. Germline CDR1 is DFQATT and CDR2 is SNEGSKA (reference sequence). This CDR3 is CSAMAQGNSYNEQFF. The CDR3 DNA sequence: TGCAGTGCCATGGCACAGGGTAACTCTTACAATGAGCAGTTCTTC.

This clonotype was seen repeatedly, ten times or more. V gene TRBV7-8 combines with J gene TRBJ1-2; TRBD1 agrees at 8 bases. The germline V gene has CDR1 SGHVS and CDR2 FQNEAQ. V lost 2 bases, J lost 3 bases, and 8 bases stayed unmatched. The CDR3 runs 16 residues. Written as DNA, the CDR3 is TGTGCCAGCAGCTTAAGCGGAACAGGGGGGTACTATGGCTACACCTTC. Its protein product is CASSLSGTGGYYGYTF.

This clonotype has a handful of counts. The chain links TRBV28 to TRBJ2-4; possibly TRBD1 for D (5 bases). Germline loops: CDR1 MDHEN, CDR2 SYDVKM. V was pared by 2 bases and J by 1 base, with 12 bases between. The CDR3 length is 16 residues. Written as DNA, the CDR3 is TGTGCCAGCAGTTTAGAGCTGGCAGGGGCCAAAAACATTCAGTACTTC. It yields the protein CASSLELAGAKNIQYF.

This chain joins TRBV20-1 and TRBJ1-2, with TRBD1 as a possible D gene (5 bases). V shed 2 bases and J shed 5 bases, with 15 bases lying between them. CDR1 and CDR2 (germline): DFQATT, SNEGSKA (reference sequence). The CDR3 runs to 14 residues. In nucleotides, the CDR3 is TGCAGTGCTAGAAGGGGTTCGAGGGGATATGGCTACACCTTC. Translation gives CSARRGSRGYGYTF.

V and J are TRBV9 and TRBJ2-3, with D possibly being TRBD2 (6 bases). Germline lookup yields CDR1 SGDLS and CDR2 YYNGEE. Trimming took 0 bases from V and 4 from J, leaving 15 bases between them. The CDR3 loop spans 16 amino acids. Here the CDR3 reads CASSVDGAGSPDTQYF. CDR3 nucleotides: TGTGCCAGCAGCGTAGACGGAGCCGGGAGCCCAGATACGCAGTATTTT.

This clonotype showed up many times. The rearrangement uses TRBV9 and TRBJ1-2; D gene unclear. Trimming removed 0 bases from V and 6 bases from J, with 9 bases in between. This CDR3 comprises 13 residues. The germline V gene encodes CDR1 SGDLS and CDR2 YYNGEE. Written as DNA, the CDR3 is TGTGCCAGCAGCGTAGACCGAGCTAATGGCTACACCTTC. Translation: CASSVDRANGYTF.